This T cell receptor (beta chain) originates from a study of T-cell reconstitution after alpha-beta-depleted transplantation in children. This CDR3 comprises 13 residues. V lost 4 bases, J lost 2 bases, and 10 bases lay in between. Germline CDR1 and CDR2: SGHRS and YFSETQ. Preparation of the TCRbeta library was carried out with unique molecular identifiers. From the PCR reads, TCRdb called clonotypes with MiXCR, one entry per CDR3 protein. Altogether a few hundred thousand distinct CDR3 sequences are present, 9.9% being singletons, with the ten largest covering about 9.5%. The chain couples TRBV5-1 to TRBJ2-7; no clear D. The clonotype originates from a human donor who donated a stem cell graft to a child with SCID. The source was PBMCs from the stem cell graft donor, collected from the stem cell graft. The CDR3 bases are TGCGCCAGCAGCCCGGTTGGCGCCTACGAGCAGTACTTC. Translating gives CASSPVGAYEQYF.